These 26 T cell receptor beta chains originate from one sample sequenced in a study of regulatory T cells in long-lasting Graves disease. iRepertoire HTBI primers and Arm-PCR of CDR3 regions built TCR beta libraries. Using its own MiXCR run on the multiplex PCR reads, TCRdb lists one record per CDR3 protein. This table holds 420,000 or so distinct CDR3 sequences, about 17% found once. Time point indicated: newly diagnosed GD, antithyroid drugs for less than 3 months. Scientists built the TCR library using RNA that was extracted from PBMCs. The sample also formed part of further work on T cells in Graves' hyperthyroidism and ophthalmopathy.

The specimen comprised peripheral blood mononuclear cells (PBMCs), sampled at new diagnosis, from a patient treated with antithyroid drugs. The receptors were gathered from a woman between 18 and 30 years old with Graves disease.

This clonotype has just a few counts. This may stem from a read error, because a much larger clone lies one nucleotide away. This sequence joins TRBV7-2 and TRBJ2-3; tentatively, D is TRBD2 (6 bases). Germline CDR1 is SGHTA and CDR2 is FQGNSA. The CDR3 is made up of 16 amino acids. The CDR3 spells CASSLNGGTSTGTQYF. The CDR3 DNA is TGTGCCAGCAGCTTAAACGGCGGAACTAGCACAGGTACGCAGTATTTT.

This clonotype was detected ten times or more. In nucleotides, the CDR3 is TGTGCCAGCAGCTTGGGACTAGCGGGAGGCGATGAGCAGTTCTTC. Its translation: CASSLGLAGGDEQFF. The chain employs TRBV11-2 and TRBJ2-1; 15 nucleotides match TRBD2. Losses at the gene ends were 3 bases for V and 8 bases for J; bases not matched to a gene: 2. The CDR3 is 15 amino acids. Germline-derived CDR1 and CDR2 are SGHAT and FQNNGV.

This clonotype turned up a few times. The chain couples TRBV4-3 to TRBJ2-1; D perhaps matches TRBD1 (6 bases). The CDR3 extends over 13 amino acids. CDR1 LGHNA and CDR2 YSLEER come from the germline V gene. Trimming removed 0 bases from V and 9 bases from J, with 9 bases in between. CDR3 coding DNA: TGCGCCAGCAGCCAAGAGGGGGCGGGTGAGCAGTTCTTC. Its translation is CASSQEGAGEQFF.

This clonotype was seen repeatedly, ten times or more. The rearrangement joins TRBV15 to TRBJ1-1, with 7 bases fitting TRBD1. From germline, CDR1 is LNHNV and CDR2 YYDKDF (reference sequence). With 2 bases clipped from V and 4 bases from J, the junction kept 13 bases outside the gene matches. There are 17 residues in the CDR3. CDR3 in amino acids: CATSRFGAGQRSTEAFF. CDR3 coding DNA: TGTGCCACCAGCAGATTTGGCGCGGGACAGAGATCCACTGAAGCTTTCTTT.

This clonotype was seen ten or more times. The chain uses TRBV5-6 and TRBJ2-1, with D perhaps TRBD1 (5 bases). The CDR3 has 14 amino acids. The germline V gene has CDR1 SGHDT and CDR2 YYEEEE. V lost 0 bases, J lost 2 bases, and 6 bases lay in between. The chain's CDR3 is CASSLARAYNEQFF. CDR3 nucleotide sequence: TGTGCCAGCAGCTTGGCCAGGGCCTACAATGAGCAGTTCTTC.

This clonotype was seen at least ten times. V gene TRBV28 combines with J gene TRBJ2-3, with 9 bases aligning to TRBD2. V lost 8 bases to trimming and J lost 3 bases; unmatched junction nucleotides: 6. The CDR3 is made up of 14 amino acids. Germline loops: CDR1 MDHEN, CDR2 SYDVKM. The CDR3 nucleotides are TGTGCCAGCGGTATAGCGGGAGAGACAGATACGCAGTATTTT. This codes for CASGIAGETDTQYF.

Only a few counts were recorded for this clonotype. The genes are TRBV20-1 and TRBJ1-5; 7 bases agree with TRBD1. The CDR3 is made up of 16 amino acids. V shed 5 bases, J shed 6 bases, and the junction held 16 bases outside the gene matches. Germline lookup yields CDR1 DFQATT and CDR2 SNEGSKA (reference sequence). The CDR3: CSALPREGAQIQPQHF. CDR3 coding DNA: TGCAGTGCTCTACCCCGGGAGGGGGCGCAGATTCAGCCCCAGCATTTT.

V usage is TRBV30 and J usage is TRBJ1-1; D is undetermined. CDR1 and CDR2 from the germline V gene are GTSNPN and SVGIG (reference sequence). V dropped 1 base and J dropped 6 bases, with 12 bases sitting between them. This CDR3 has 13 residues. The CDR3 region has the DNA TGTGCCTGGAGTGCCCTAACGGGCGCTGAAGCTTTCTTT. Its protein is CAWSALTGAEAFF.

At least ten counts were recorded for this clonotype. The V gene is TRBV27, the J gene TRBJ2-3; D possibly corresponds to TRBD1 (6 bases). This CDR3 has 13 amino acids. Deletions cut 2 bases from V and 10 bases from J, with 13 bases between. The germline gives CDR1 MNHEY, CDR2 SMNVEV (reference sequence). The DNA of the CDR3 is TGTGCCAGCAGTTTAAATACAGGGAACGCGCAGTATTTT. Translation gives CASSLNTGNAQYF.

This clonotype was observed a few times. This rearrangement joins TRBV29-1 to TRBJ1-1, with D uncertain. Trimming took off 3 bases at V and 0 bases at J, with 14 bases between the two ends. This CDR3 region has 15 residues. Per germline, CDR1 SQVTM and CDR2 ANQGSEA. For the CDR3, the DNA is TGCAGCGTTGATAGCGTTGAGTTGTTGAACACTGAAGCTTTCTTT. It codes for CSVDSVELLNTEAFF.

This clonotype was seen ten or more times. The rearrangement links TRBV30 to TRBJ2-1, with D possibly matching TRBD1 (5 bases). The ends were cut back, 0 bases at V and 2 bases at J, with 11 bases in the middle. The CDR3 has 15 amino acids. The germline gives CDR1 GTSNPN, CDR2 SVGIG (reference sequence). CDR3 in DNA: TGTGCCTGGAGTGTCCAGCTGACAGCCTACAATGAGCAGTTCTTC. The encoded protein is CAWSVQLTAYNEQFF.

This clonotype was counted once. The rearrangement links TRBV10-3 to TRBJ2-1; 8 positions match TRBD2. Germline V gene data show CDR1 as ENHRY and CDR2 as SYGVKD. The CDR3 has 12 residues. J lost 10 bases, V lost 5 bases, and 4 bases had no gene match. CDR3 DNA sequence: TGTGCCATCAGTACTAGCGGATACGAGCAGTTCTTC. It translates to CAISTSGYEQFF.

In its sample, this clonotype was seen many times. The V and J genes are TRBV28 and TRBJ1-2; the D is unclear. The germline V gene has CDR1 MDHEN and CDR2 SYDVKM. This CDR3 region has 12 residues. Deletions cut 5 bases from V and 4 bases from J, with 8 bases between. Here the CDR3 reads CASSIYSYGYTF. In DNA form, the CDR3 reads TGTGCCAGCAGTATTTACAGCTATGGCTACACCTTC.

This clonotype has only a few counts. The CDR3 protein is CASSLFPRTRTGELFF. Here the CDR3 DNA reads TGTGCCAGCAGCTTATTTCCCAGGACGAGGACCGGGGAGCTGTTTTTT. V usage is TRBV7-2 and J usage is TRBJ2-2; D gene ambiguous. This CDR3 is built from 16 residues. Germline CDR1 reads SGHTA; CDR2 reads FQGNSA. V lost 2 bases and J lost 5, with 15 bases in between. Based on the CDR3 plus reference TRBV7-2 and TRBJ2-2, the full variable domain is GAGVSQSPSNKVTEKGKDVELRCDPISGHTALYWYRQSLGQGLEFLIYFQGNSAPDKSGLPSDRFSAERTGGSVSTLTIQRTQQEDSAVYLCASSLFPRTRTGELFFGEGSRLTVL.

V is TRBV29-1 and J is TRBJ2-1; D remains unclear. This CDR3 spans 13 amino acids. Deletions cut 4 bases from V and 4 bases from J, with 11 bases between. Looked up from germline, CDR1 is SQVTM and CDR2 is ANQGSEA. This CDR3 is CSVVRSGYNEQFF. In DNA, the CDR3 is TGCAGCGTTGTGCGCTCCGGGTACAATGAGCAGTTCTTC.

This sequence joins TRBV29-1 and TRBJ2-1; 14 bases align to TRBD2. Germline loops: CDR1 SQVTM, CDR2 ANQGSEA. CDR3 length: 17 amino acids. Unmatched junction bases numbered 9, after V lost 5 bases and J lost 3 bases. CDR3 nucleotides: TGCAGCGTTTACAGGACTAGCGGGAGGCGGTACTACAATGAGCAGTTCTTC. This codes for CSVYRTSGRRYYNEQFF.

This clonotype was seen at least ten times. V gene TRBV20-1 combines with J gene TRBJ1-6, with D possibly matching TRBD1 (6 bases). CDR3 length: 13 residues. The germline CDR1 and CDR2 sequences are DFQATT and SNEGSKA (reference sequence). V was trimmed by 3 bases and J by 6 bases, leaving 9 bases between them. Here the CDR3 reads CSASGQLNSPLHF. CDR3 in DNA: TGCAGTGCTAGCGGACAGCTTAATTCACCCCTCCACTTT.

This clonotype was recorded many times. The chain employs TRBV11-2 and TRBJ1-2, with D unclear. CDR1 SGHAT and CDR2 FQNNGV come from the germline V gene. Trimming shortened V by 5 bases and J by 0 bases, and 10 bases separated the two germline ends. The CDR3 has 14 amino acids. The CDR3 protein is CASSQLVANYGYTF. As DNA, the CDR3 is TGTGCCAGCAGCCAATTAGTTGCTAACTATGGCTACACCTTC.

Turning to this clonotype: A much bigger clone sits one base away, suggesting this may be a read error. V gene TRBV27 combines with J gene TRBJ2-1; D is unclear. This CDR3 is 15 amino acids long. Germline V lookup: CDR1 MNHEY, CDR2 SMNVEV (reference sequence). The CDR3 region has the DNA TGTGCCAGCAATCTGGGCCTGAGCTCCTACAATAAGCAGTTCTTC. Its translation is CASNLGLSSYNKQFF.

CDR3 residues: CASSFITSGRGTDTQYF. CDR3 bases: TGTGCCAGCAGCTTTATTACTAGCGGGAGGGGCACAGATACGCAGTATTTT. The rearrangement links TRBV7-2 to TRBJ2-3; 13 bases are shared with TRBD2. The CDR3 has 17 residues. CDR1 is SGHTA and CDR2 is FQGNSA in the germline V gene. Trimming removed 3 bases from V and 1 base from J; junction bases left unmatched: 4. The full variable domain, with the rest looked up from reference TRBV7-2 and TRBJ2-3, is GAGVSQSPSNKVTEKGKDVELRCDPISGHTALYWYRQSLGQGLEFLIYFQGNSAPDKSGLPSDRFSAERTGGSVSTLTIQRTQQEDSAVYLCASSFITSGRGTDTQYFGPGTRLTVL.

Ten or more counts support this clonotype. This chain uses TRBV5-8 with TRBJ1-5; D gene uncertain. Trimming took off 4 bases at V and 6 bases at J, with 11 bases between the two ends. The CDR3 runs to 13 residues. Germline CDR1 SGHTS, CDR2 YDEGEE. Written as DNA, the CDR3 is TGTGCCAGCAGCCCTGGGAACCCTCAGCCCCAGCATTTT. It translates to CASSPGNPQPQHF.

About this clonotype: One base away lies a much larger clone, so this may be a sequencing read error. V gene TRBV6-1 combines with J gene TRBJ2-5; TRBD1 might be the D (6 bases). The CDR3 runs 14 residues. V lost 7 bases to trimming and J lost 3 bases, with 15 bases between them. CDR1 and CDR2 (germline): MNHNS, SASEGT. The CDR3 DNA follows: TGTGCCAGCACCTCCCGGACAGCGGAAGAGACCCAGTACTTC. Translated, it gives CASTSRTAEETQYF.

This clonotype has a handful of counts. The V call is TRBV20-1, the J call TRBJ2-7; no clear D. Trimming shortened V by 0 bases and J by 0 bases, and 9 bases separated the two germline ends. In germline, CDR1 is DFQATT, CDR2 SNEGSKA (reference sequence). The CDR3 has 14 amino acids. The CDR3 DNA reads TGCAGTGCTAGAGATCAAGTGGACTCCTACGAGCAGTACTTC. It specifies CSARDQVDSYEQYF.

The J gene is TRBJ2-1, the V gene TRBV4-1; 11 nucleotides line up with TRBD2. The CDR3 runs to 19 residues. After removal of 2 bases from V and 4 bases from J, the junction contained 13 bases not matched to a gene. In germline, CDR1 is MGHRA, CDR2 YSYEKL. Here the CDR3 reads CASSQFSLQTSGNYNEQFF. The CDR3 DNA follows: TGCGCCAGCAGCCAATTCAGTCTACAGACTAGCGGGAATTACAATGAGCAGTTCTTC.

Worth noting for this clonotype: Its ends do not fully match the called genes, so a read error is possible. The chain recombines TRBV5-1 with TRBJ2-6, with TRBD1 identical over 7 bases. The CDR3 extends over 19 amino acids. Germline assignment: CDR1 SGHRS and CDR2 YFSETQ. The CDR3, as DNA: TGTGCCAGCAGCTTTCCACTGGGGACAGTTTCTTCTGGGGCCAACGTCCTGACTTTC. Translated: CASSFPLGTVSSGANVLTF.

This clonotype was seen ten or more times. The chain joins TRBV27 to TRBJ2-7, with D possibly TRBD1 on 6 matching bases. The CDR3 covers 15 residues. V gave up 0 bases and J gave up 0 bases, with 9 bases separating them. Germline V gene sequence: CDR1 MNHEY, CDR2 SMNVEV (reference sequence). CDR3 coding DNA: TGTGCCAGCAGTTTATCGTGGACAGACTCCTACGAGCAGTACTTC. This gives the protein CASSLSWTDSYEQYF.